This T cell receptor beta chain derives from a study of radiotherapy plus CTLA-4 blockade in lung cancer. Study overall: Patients showed objective responses in about 20% of cases and disease control in roughly 30%. Points from the study as a whole: Radiotherapy with ipilimumab was followed by blood expansion of tumor-derived clones.

The CDR3 runs 15 residues. Germline loops: CDR1 ENHRY, CDR2 SYGVKD. V was clipped by 3 bases and J by 3 bases; unmatched bases: 2. The data were produced by immunoSEQ multiplex PCR, yet TCRdb's version contains in-frame clones alone and is incomplete. The table lists about 60,000 clones, about 80% of them singletons, with about 4% in the top ten. As concerns this clone: No antigen is known for it.

This specimen consisted of peripheral blood, obtained from a patient treated with radiotherapy plus ipilimumab. This sequence originates from a human donor with non-small cell lung cancer who had a partial response to radiotherapy plus ipilimumab. The chain couples TRBV10-3 to TRBJ2-2, with TRBD1 matching 9 bases. The CDR3 coding sequence is TGTGCCATCAGTGAACAGGGGGCGGACACCGGGGAGCTGTTTTTT. This sequence encodes CAISEQGADTGELFF.